One and the same sample provided the 29 T cell receptor beta chains below, sequenced in a study of tumor and adjacent non-tumor tissue in lung cancer. No cell sorting was done before RNA was extracted from the tissue. The library came from three nested PCR rounds adapted from ARM-PCR protocols. TCRdb independently ran MiXCR on the multiplex PCR reads; one entry per CDR3 protein. Of 60,000 to 95,000 distinct CDR3 sequences in the sample, around four fifths were seen once. The sequencing input was lung tumor tissue. Receptor source: a woman aged 50 to 60 with non-small cell lung cancer.

The chain carries TRBV7-3 and TRBJ2-5; TRBD2 might be the D (6 bases). The CDR3 has 14 residues. The ends were cut back, 5 bases at V and 5 bases at J, with 15 bases in the middle. Germline values: CDR1 SGHTA, CDR2 FQGTGA. CDR3 bases: TGTGCCAGCAGCCCGGACGGGGGATCGGAGACCCAGTACTTC. Translation: CASSPDGGSETQYF.

About this clonotype: This CDR3 fails to terminate in the conserved phenylalanine or tryptophan, so it likely reflects a read error. The chain employs TRBV7-9 and TRBJ1-1, with D unclear. The CDR3 is 14 amino acids. V lost 5 bases to trimming and J lost 2 bases, with 12 bases between them. CDR1 is SEHNR and CDR2 is FQNEAQ in the germline V gene (reference sequence). CDR3 sequence (DNA): TGTGCCAGCAGCAGTACCCCACGTAACACTGAAGCTTTCTAT. Translating gives CASSSTPRNTEAFY.

Note on this clonotype: The junction differs from germline at one of its ends, possibly a read error. The rearrangement uses TRBV29-1 and TRBJ2-6; possible D gene TRBD1, 5 bases. Germline-derived CDR1 and CDR2 are SQVTM and ANQGSEA. CDR3 size: 17 residues. The CDR3 loop reads CSVEDLPRASGANVLTF. The CDR3 DNA reads TGCAGCGTGGAAGATCTGCCCAGGGCCTCTGGGGCCAACGTCCTGACTTTC.

Comments on this clonotype: An end of the junction does not agree with germline; a read error may underlie this. This chain uses TRBV5-5 with TRBJ2-5; tentatively, D is TRBD1 (5 bases). Per germline, CDR1 SGHKS and CDR2 YYEKEE (reference sequence). The length of the CDR3 is 13 residues. The CDR3 reads CANSRGHQEIQYF. CDR3 DNA sequence: TGTGCCAACAGCCGAGGACACCAAGAGATCCAGTACTTC.

The chain employs TRBV11-2 and TRBJ2-7; TRBD2 matches at 8 bases. The V segment lost 4 bases and the J segment 13 bases; nucleotides outside the gene matches: 15. The CDR3 has 14 residues. Per the germline V gene, CDR1 is SGHAT and CDR2 is FQNNGV. The CDR3 loop reads CASSCGRPSYVQYF. CDR3 in DNA: TGTGCCAGCAGCTGCGGGAGGCCCTCCTACGTGCAATACTTC. The whole variable domain, remainder taken from reference TRBV11-2 and TRBJ2-7, is EAGVAQSPRYKIIEKRQSVAFWCNPISGHATLYWYQQILGQGPKLLIQFQNNGVVDDSQLPKDRFSAERLKGVDSTLKIQPAKLEDSAVYLCASSCGRPSYVQYFGPGTRLTVT.

Comment on this clonotype: One junction end does not reproduce the germline sequence, and a read error may be involved. In DNA, the CDR3 is TGTGCCAACAGCTTGTACACGGGAGGGCTGATAGATACGCAGTATTTT. Its protein is CANSLYTGGLIDTQYF. This chain uses TRBV5-6 with TRBJ2-3; TRBD2 matches at 8 bases. CDR3 length equals 16 residues. Germline CDR1 SGHDT, CDR2 YYEEEE. Full variable domain (rest looked up from reference TRBV5-6 and TRBJ2-3): DAGVTQSPTHLIKTRGQQVTLRCSPKSGHDTVSWYQQALGQGPQFIFQYYEEEERQRGNFPDRFSGHQFPNYSSELNVNALLLGDSALYLCANSLYTGGLIDTQYFGPGTRLTVL.

Notes on this clonotype: A read error may explain this, as a much larger clone is one base away. The chain links TRBV7-2 to TRBJ2-3; 7 nucleotides agree with TRBD2. Losses at the gene ends were 0 bases for V and 3 bases for J; bases not matched to a gene: 6. The CDR3 totals 16 residues. In germline, CDR1 is SGHTA, CDR2 FQGNSA. CDR3 in DNA: TGTACCAGCAGCTTAGCGCTAGGGCGGGAGACAGATACGCAGTATTTT. Translated, it gives CTSSLALGRETDTQYF.

The chain employs TRBV10-1 and TRBJ2-2; D is uncertain. Germline V gene sequence: CDR1 WNHNN, CDR2 SYGVQD (reference sequence). The CDR3 spans 13 residues. CDR3 coding DNA: TGCACCAACCGGCTAGGGAACACCGGGGAGCTGTTTTTT. Translating gives CTNRLGNTGELFF.

A note on this clonotype: Possible read error: a much larger clone is one base away. Since the CDR3 does not end with the conserved phenylalanine or tryptophan, this likely comes from a read error. The CDR3 DNA follows: TGCAGTGCTAGAACGCTAGCGGGAGCCAATGAGCAGTTCTCC. Its protein product is CSARTLAGANEQFS. This chain connects TRBV20-1 to TRBJ2-1; 10 bases are shared with TRBD2. CDR3 length: 14 amino acids. Germline lookup yields CDR1 DFQATT and CDR2 SNEGSKA (reference sequence). V was pared by 2 bases and J by 6 bases, with 4 bases of the junction left unmatched.

Points on this clonotype: A read error may produce the germline difference seen at one junction end. The CDR3 here is CASSTTGGDGYAF. In DNA, the CDR3 is TGTGCCAGTAGTACCACAGGGGGCGACGGCTACGCCTTC. V usage is TRBV19 and J usage is TRBJ1-2, with 9 bases fitting TRBD1. The CDR3 has 13 amino acids. CDR1 and CDR2 from the germline V gene are LNHDA and SQIVND (reference sequence).

On this clonotype itself: A junction boundary mismatches the germline segment, possibly from a read error. The chain employs TRBV6-5 and TRBJ2-3, with a possible D match to TRBD2 (6 bases). The CDR3 runs 16 residues. Germline V gene sequence: CDR1 MNHEY, CDR2 SVGAGI. CDR3 loop: CASSHYRGTGTDTQYF. The CDR3 DNA is TGTGCCAGCAGTCATTACCGGGGGACGGGCACAGATACACAGTATTTT.

Notes on this clonotype: One base away lies a much larger clone, so this may be a sequencing read error. The V and J genes are TRBV7-9 and TRBJ1-1; no reliable D call. CDR3 length equals 13 residues. The germline V gene encodes CDR1 SEHNR and CDR2 FQNEAQ (reference sequence). The DNA for the CDR3 is TGTGCCAACAGCTTGACCCTGAACACTGAAGCTTTCTTT. Protein product: CANSLTLNTEAFF.

About this clonotype itself: A read error may account for a junction end that differs from germline. The chain links TRBV5-1 to TRBJ2-7; weak D call: TRBD2 (5 bases). From germline, CDR1 is SGHRS and CDR2 YFSETQ. This CDR3 has 16 amino acids. The CDR3 nucleotides read TGCGCCGGCAGCCGGGAAGGCAGGACCTCCTCCAACGAGCAGTACTTC. Translating it yields CAGSREGRTSSNEQYF.

This CDR3 is CASIAIFLQPQHF. The DNA for the CDR3 is TGTGCCAGCATCGCAATATTTCTCCAGCCCCAGCATTTT. The rearrangement links TRBV6-5 to TRBJ1-5; D ambiguous. The V end lost 7 bases, the J end lost 7 bases, and 14 bases lay between the germline ends. The CDR3 contains 13 residues. The germline CDR1 and CDR2 sequences are MNHEY and SVGAGI.

By proportion, this clonotype is medium-sized. This chain connects TRBV11-1 to TRBJ2-7, with D perhaps being TRBD1 or TRBD2 (6 bases each). Looked up from germline, CDR1 is SGHAT and CDR2 is FQDESV (reference sequence). The V end lost 4 bases, the J end lost 0 bases, and 19 bases lay between the germline ends. This CDR3 has 17 residues. CDR3 DNA sequence: TGTGCCAGCAGCTGGGAAAATCCGGGGGCTCACTCCTACGAGCAGTACTTC. Translating it yields CASSWENPGAHSYEQYF.

The chain carries TRBV20-1 and TRBJ2-5; 8 positions agree with TRBD1. Germline V lookup: CDR1 DFQATT, CDR2 SNEGSKA (reference sequence). There are 15 residues in the CDR3. V lost 0 bases, J lost 5 bases, and 8 bases stayed unmatched. In DNA form, the CDR3 reads TGCAGTGCTAGAGATAGGACAGGGTCACTGGAGACCCAGTACTTC. Translating gives CSARDRTGSLETQYF.

In regard to this clonotype: This could be a read error, since a much larger clone is one nucleotide away. V is TRBV12-3 or TRBV12-4 and J is TRBJ1-1; D unclear. Deletions cut 5 bases from V and 4 bases from J, with 11 bases between. The CDR3 spans 13 residues. CDR3 sequence: CASSHGSSTEAFF. CDR3 DNA: TGTGCCAGCAGTCACGGGTCGAGCACTGAAGCTTTCTTT.

This clonotype was observed a handful of times. Without the conserved terminal phenylalanine or tryptophan, this CDR3 likely stems from a read error. The chain combines TRBV28 with TRBJ1-2; no reliable D call. This CDR3 has 13 amino acids. Germline V gives CDR1 MDHEN, CDR2 SYDVKM. Written as DNA, the CDR3 is TGTGCCAGCAGTTTGGACCTTAACTATGGTTACACCTCC. Its translation is CASSLDLNYGYTS.

There are many counts of this clonotype. The genes are TRBV20-1 and TRBJ2-7, with 8 bases fitting TRBD2. The CDR3 is 16 residues long. Germline V gene sequence: CDR1 DFQATT, CDR2 SNEGSKA (reference sequence). V lost 1 base and J lost 6; bases outside the gene matches: 14. CDR3 amino acids: CSARGGGAGEGPEQYF. In nucleotides, the CDR3 is TGCAGTGCTAGAGGTGGGGGAGCGGGAGAGGGCCCCGAGCAGTACTTC.

Regarding this clonotype: The junction departs from germline at one end; a sequencing error may be responsible. The chain uses TRBV11-2 and TRBJ1-5; D is uncertain. Germline assignment: CDR1 SGHAT and CDR2 FQNNGV. The CDR3 spans 15 residues. CDR3 sequence: CASSFNGLGNQPHHF. DNA for the CDR3: TGTGCCAGCAGCTTTAATGGATTGGGCAATCAGCCCCATCATTTT.

The chain employs TRBV29-1 and TRBJ2-4; tentatively, D is TRBD1 (6 bases). Trimming cost V 5 bases and J 10 bases, with 18 bases left between them. Per the germline V gene, CDR1 is SQVTM and CDR2 is ANQGSEA. There are 13 residues in the CDR3. The CDR3 spells CSVFKSGVEIQYF. CDR3 DNA sequence: TGCAGCGTTTTCAAATCAGGGGTAGAGATTCAGTACTTC.

CDR3 coding DNA: TGTGCTAGCGGAACGCGAGGCCTTAGCTCCTACGAGCAGTACTTC. It translates to CASGTRGLSSYEQYF. V gene TRBV12-3 or TRBV12-4 combines with J gene TRBJ2-7; tentative D call: TRBD2 (6 bases). The CDR3 loop spans 15 amino acids.

Remarks on this clonotype: In this CDR3 the conserved last residue, phenylalanine or tryptophan, is missing, so a read error is likely. The DNA is left out, because the CDR3 cannot be placed on it with certainty; the CDR3 is given as TCRdb lists it. This chain connects TRBV7-9 to TRBJ2-6. From its first to its last residue, the CDR3 has 16 amino acids. Germline values: CDR1 SEHNR, CDR2 FQNEAQ (reference sequence). CDR3 in amino acids: CASSLVPGSGANVPTC.

The chain couples TRBV6-1 to TRBJ2-5; possible D gene TRBD2, 6 bases. This CDR3 has 14 residues. V was cut by 7 bases and J by 4 bases, with 16 bases left in between. The germline V gene encodes CDR1 MNHNS and CDR2 SASEGT. For the CDR3, the DNA is TGTGCCAGCAAAATACTAGCATGTGCAGAGACCCAGTACTTC. It yields the protein CASKILACAETQYF.

This chain joins TRBV11-2 and TRBJ2-1, with TRBD2 matching 10 bases. This CDR3 is built from 16 residues. Germline assignment: CDR1 SGHAT and CDR2 FQNNGV. The V gene end was trimmed by 3 bases and the J gene end by 10 bases; junction bases not matched to a gene: 12. In DNA, the CDR3 is TGTGCCAGCAGCTTGGATTTTTCCTCAGCGGGAGGGGAGCAGTTCTTC. It translates to CASSLDFSSAGGEQFF.

This clonotype was counted at least ten times. The chain has TRBV6-1 and TRBJ2-7; D might be TRBD1 (7 bases). CDR3 size: 13 residues. CDR1 MNHNS and CDR2 SASEGT come from the germline V gene. V was cut by 9 bases and J by 6 bases, with 18 bases left in between. CDR3 loop: CASPQAQGGEQYF. The DNA of the CDR3 is TGTGCCAGTCCCCAAGCTCAGGGGGGCGAGCAGTACTTC.

To note about this clonotype: No conserved phenylalanine or tryptophan ends this CDR3, so it is likely a read error. This chain links TRBV11-2 with TRBJ2-1; no firm D call. The CDR3 runs 15 residues. Germline CDR1 reads SGHAT; CDR2 reads FQNNGV. The CDR3 protein is CASSLASAYSNEQFI. DNA for the CDR3: TGTGCTAGCAGCTTAGCCTCGGCCTACAGCAATGAACAGTTCATC.

On this clonotype: With a much larger clone just one base away, this may be a read error. This chain links TRBV28 with TRBJ2-7, with 8 bases aligning to TRBD2. The CDR3 is made up of 14 amino acids. CDR1 and CDR2 from the germline V gene are MDHEN and SYDVKM. In DNA form, the CDR3 reads TGTGTCAGCATAAAAAGCGGGAGTTTGTACGAGCAGTACTTC. Protein product: CVSIKSGSLYEQYF.

This chain uses TRBV10-3 with TRBJ2-7; D might be TRBD1 (6 bases). The V gene's germline CDR1 is ENHRY and CDR2 SYGVKD. V was trimmed by 11 bases and J by 0 bases, leaving 14 bases between them. The CDR3 runs to 13 residues. CDR3 sequence reads: CAVEGHDSYEQYF. In DNA, the CDR3 is TGTGCCGTCGAGGGACATGACTCCTACGAGCAGTACTTC.